The 21 T cell receptor beta chains below all came from one sample that was sequenced in a study of response to subunit inactivated influenza vaccine. TCRdb reprocessed the RT-PCR reads with MiXCR, giving one entry per CDR3 protein. The sample consists of over 450,000 distinct CDR3 sequences, 10% to 15% of them appearing once. Specimen: PBMCs from blood, collected roughly 46 days after vaccination. The receptors come from a man between 45 and 60 years old who received an inactivated influenza vaccine.

The V and J genes are TRBV20-1 and TRBJ2-1, with D possibly matching TRBD2 (5 bases). CDR3 length: 16 residues. Germline loops: CDR1 DFQATT, CDR2 SNEGSKA (reference sequence). Trimming shortened V by 3 bases and J by 0 bases, and 15 bases separated the two germline ends. CDR3 region: CSASTRGFLSYNEQFF. Here the CDR3 DNA reads TGCAGTGCTAGTACCCGGGGTTTTCTCTCCTACAATGAGCAGTTCTTC.

This clonotype was found many times. The gene calls are TRBV5-1 and TRBJ1-3; D is unclear. The germline V gene has CDR1 SGHRS and CDR2 YFSETQ. V gave up 0 bases and J gave up 3 bases, with 13 bases separating them. The CDR3 is 16 residues long. The CDR3 DNA is TGCGCCAGCAGCTTGGAGCAGGCCTCCCGTGGAAACACCATATATTTT. Translating gives CASSLEQASRGNTIYF.

The V gene is TRBV11-2, the J gene TRBJ1-4; possible D gene TRBD1, 5 bases. CDR1 and CDR2 (germline): SGHAT, FQNNGV. With 1 base removed from V and 10 bases from J, the gap between germline ends came to 28 bases. The CDR3 consists of 19 residues. The CDR3 here is CASSLGGWGTFNNPGKLFF. CDR3 in DNA: TGTGCCAGCAGCTTAGGTGGGTGGGGGACTTTCAACAATCCTGGAAAACTGTTTTTT.

This clonotype was detected many times. The chain joins TRBV29-1 to TRBJ2-5; possibly TRBD1 for D (5 bases). Looked up from germline, CDR1 is SQVTM and CDR2 is ANQGSEA. The CDR3 contains 12 residues. V lost 4 bases and J lost 5, with 11 bases in between. CDR3 in amino acids: CSVGRGSETQYF. In nucleotides, the CDR3 is TGCAGCGTTGGTAGGGGAAGCGAGACCCAGTACTTC.

This clonotype has a handful of counts. The chain has TRBV20-1 and TRBJ2-5; TRBD2 matches 11 bases. In germline, CDR1 is DFQATT, CDR2 SNEGSKA (reference sequence). J gave up 4 bases and V 0 bases, and 16 bases lay outside the gene matches. The CDR3 is 19 amino acids. CDR3 in amino acids: CSARDLGSSGGTWRETQYF. CDR3 nucleotides: TGCAGTGCTAGAGATCTCGGGTCTAGCGGGGGGACGTGGAGAGAGACCCAGTACTTC.

This chain connects TRBV10-3 to TRBJ2-7; no clear D gene. CDR3 size: 14 residues. V was shortened by 4 bases and J by 6 bases, with 16 bases between the two germline ends. The germline CDR1 and CDR2 sequences are ENHRY and SYGVKD. The CDR3 DNA is TGTGCCATCAGTGTGGAGATGGGGTCGGGCGAGCAGTACTTC. Residues: CAISVEMGSGEQYF.

In its sample, this clonotype was seen a few times. The CDR3 sequence is CSAIGAGEGETQYF. In nucleotides, the CDR3 is TGCAGTGCTATCGGGGCAGGGGAGGGAGAGACCCAGTACTTC. The rearrangement links TRBV20-1 to TRBJ2-5, with D perhaps TRBD2 (7 bases). The CDR3 runs 14 residues. V lost 4 bases and J lost 4, with 16 bases in between. Germline-derived CDR1 and CDR2 are DFQATT and SNEGSKA (reference sequence).

This clonotype was observed at least ten times. The chain combines TRBV15 with TRBJ2-7, with D unclear. Trimming took 0 bases from V and 3 from J, leaving 6 bases between them. Germline CDR1 and CDR2: LNHNV and YYDKDF (reference sequence). The CDR3 extends over 13 amino acids. In DNA, the CDR3 is TGTGCCACCAGCAGAGATCGCGGCTACGAGCAGTACTTC. This sequence encodes CATSRDRGYEQYF.

This clonotype was seen a handful of times. The chain couples TRBV20-1 to TRBJ2-1; possible D gene TRBD1, 5 bases. V was trimmed by 0 bases and J by 9 bases, leaving 21 bases between them. Germline values: CDR1 DFQATT, CDR2 SNEGSKA (reference sequence). The CDR3 totals 16 residues. DNA of the CDR3: TGCAGTGCTAGAGATTTGGCAGGGAACACCCGCCCTGAGCAGTTCTTC. Its protein is CSARDLAGNTRPEQFF.

The chain links TRBV2 to TRBJ2-2, with 9 nucleotides matching TRBD2. The CDR3 spans 17 residues. Germline CDR1 reads SNHLY; CDR2 reads FYNNEI. Unmatched junction bases numbered 14, after V lost 6 bases and J lost 6 bases. CDR3 residues: CASRVFTGTSRPGELFF. CDR3 nucleotide sequence: TGTGCCAGCAGAGTGTTTACCGGGACTAGCAGGCCCGGGGAGCTGTTTTTT.

This clonotype was counted a few times. CDR3 DNA: TGTGCCAGCCGGGCGGGAGAAGGGGGCGAGCAGTACTTC. This sequence encodes CASRAGEGGEQYF. The chain combines TRBV9 with TRBJ2-7, with a possible D match to TRBD2 (7 bases). V was clipped by 7 bases and J by 6 bases, with 17 bases between them. Germline CDR1 is SGDLS and CDR2 is YYNGEE. This CDR3 comprises 13 residues.

This clonotype was observed at least ten times. The genes are TRBV5-1 and TRBJ1-1, with D hard to call. This CDR3 contains 12 residues. Germline assignment: CDR1 SGHRS and CDR2 YFSETQ. Trimming removed 7 bases at V and 5 bases at J, with 12 bases between. CDR3 loop: CASGEGGTEAFF. The CDR3 nucleotides read TGCGCCAGCGGAGAGGGTGGGACTGAAGCTTTCTTT.

The chain couples TRBV4-1 to TRBJ2-7, with 7 bases lining up with TRBD1. The CDR3 has 16 amino acids. Germline CDR1 MGHRA, CDR2 YSYEKL. J gave up 3 bases and V 3 bases, and 11 bases lay outside the gene matches. The CDR3 nucleotides read TGCGCCAGCAGCCAGTCCACCCCGAGGGGGCGCTACGAGCAGTACTTC. Translating it yields CASSQSTPRGRYEQYF.

This clonotype was recorded a few times. This chain uses TRBV9 with TRBJ2-1; no definite D call. The V end lost 4 bases, the J end lost 0 bases, and 17 bases lay between the germline ends. The CDR3 consists of 17 residues. The V gene's germline CDR1 is SGDLS and CDR2 YYNGEE. The CDR3 DNA sequence: TGTGCCAGCAGCCGACGCCCGGGCGGAAGCTCCTACAATGAGCAGTTCTTC. Amino acid sequence: CASSRRPGGSSYNEQFF.

The rearrangement links TRBV5-4 to TRBJ1-3, with no clear D. With 0 bases removed from V and 7 bases from J, the gap between germline ends came to 8 bases. The CDR3 totals 13 residues. CDR1 is SGHNT and CDR2 is YYREEE in the germline V gene (reference sequence). The CDR3 nucleotides are TGTGCCAGCAGCTTGGTGGCGGAGAACACCATATATTTT. This encodes CASSLVAENTIYF.

In its sample, this clonotype was seen once. The rearrangement links TRBV3-1 to TRBJ2-6; 7 bases are shared with TRBD1. Germline-derived CDR1 and CDR2 are LGHDT and YNNKEL (reference sequence). Trimming took 4 bases from V and 2 from J; bases not matched to a gene: 14. CDR3 length equals 19 residues. The CDR3 DNA reads TGTGCCAGCAGCCCTTACGAGACAGGGTTTTTTCCTGGGGCCAACGTCCTGACTTTC. Residues: CASSPYETGFFPGANVLTF.

This clonotype was observed many times. The CDR3 region is CASSPGRTYNEQFF. In nucleotides, the CDR3 is TGTGCCAGCAGCCCGGGACGGACCTACAATGAGCAGTTCTTC. The chain carries TRBV14 and TRBJ2-1, with D possibly called TRBD1 or TRBD2 (5 bases each). Trimming took 4 bases from V and 2 from J, leaving 9 bases between them. This CDR3 has 14 amino acids. The V gene's germline CDR1 is SGHDN and CDR2 FVKESK.

V is TRBV4-2 and J is TRBJ2-1; TRBD2 agrees at 8 bases. V dropped 0 bases and J dropped 8; count of bases not matched to a gene: 6. This CDR3 is built from 15 residues. Germline CDR1 reads LGHNA; CDR2 reads YNFKEQ. CDR3 protein: CASSQEVAGYHEQFF. CDR3 coding DNA: TGTGCCAGCAGCCAAGAGGTAGCGGGATATCATGAGCAGTTCTTC.

The chain uses TRBV6-1 and TRBJ1-5; TRBD1 aligns across 7 bases. The junction had 5 bases not matched to a gene; V was cut back by 6 bases and J by 3 bases. The CDR3 sequence is 14 residues long. Germline-derived CDR1 and CDR2 are MNHNS and SASEGT. The DNA for the CDR3 is TGTGCCAGCAGGAACAGGGGCGCCAATCAGCCCCAGCATTTT. Its translation: CASRNRGANQPQHF.

The chain links TRBV7-9 to TRBJ1-2; 7 nucleotides align to TRBD1. The CDR3 consists of 14 residues. With V trimmed by 5 bases and J by 5 bases, 8 bases remained unmatched. Germline V CDR1 and CDR2: SEHNR, FQNEAQ (reference sequence). CDR3 loop: CASSPTRDSYGYTF. The CDR3 DNA follows: TGTGCCAGCAGCCCGACGAGGGACAGTTATGGCTACACCTTC.

This clonotype was counted only a few times. The genes are TRBV7-9 and TRBJ2-3; 9 nucleotides align to TRBD2. CDR3 length equals 16 residues. V was clipped by 2 bases and J by 3 bases; unmatched bases: 6. Germline-derived CDR1 and CDR2 are SEHNR and FQNEAQ (reference sequence). CDR3 region: CASSLRSSGMTDTQYF. The CDR3 nucleotides read TGTGCCAGCAGCTTACGTTCTAGCGGGATGACAGATACGCAGTATTTT. The full variable domain, with the rest looked up from reference TRBV7-9 and TRBJ2-3, is DTGVSQNPRHKITKRGQNVTFRCDPISEHNRLYWYRQTLGQGPEFLTYFQNEAQLEKSRLLSDRFSAERPKGSFSTLEIQRTEQGDSAMYLCASSLRSSGMTDTQYFGPGTRLTVL.